The 11 T cell receptor beta chains listed next were all sequenced from one sample in a study of cytomegalovirus exposure and HLA in healthy donors. Data came from immunoSEQ multiplex PCR; TCRdb stores just in-frame clones and leaves some out. The sample contains some 170,000 clones, 80% to 90% of which appear only once. Sequencing was carried out using PBMCs. The receptors derive from a woman between 25 and 40 years old in good health and CMV-seronegative.

This chain connects TRBV7-9 to TRBJ2-1; the D gene is possibly TRBD1 (5 bases). V lost 2 bases, J lost 6 bases, and 5 bases lay in between. Germline V gene sequence: CDR1 SEHNR, CDR2 FQNEAQ (reference sequence). This CDR3 spans 12 amino acids. The CDR3 DNA reads TGTGCCAGCAGCTTACAGGGCAATGAGCAGTTCTTC. It codes for CASSLQGNEQFF.

The chain recombines TRBV5-6 with TRBJ1-5; perhaps TRBD1 as D (6 bases). The ends were cut back, 4 bases at V and 0 bases at J, with 8 bases in the middle. The CDR3 spans 14 residues. Germline CDR1 SGHDT, CDR2 YYEEEE. DNA for the CDR3: TGTGCCAGCAGCACAGGGAGTAGCAATCAGCCCCAGCATTTT. This codes for CASSTGSSNQPQHF.

CDR3 in amino acids: CASSHAKGRGGANTEAFF. In DNA form, the CDR3 reads TGCGCCAGCAGCCACGCCAAGGGGAGGGGGGGTGCGAACACTGAAGCTTTCTTT. The V gene is TRBV4-1, the J gene TRBJ1-1; D perhaps matches TRBD1 (6 bases). Trimming took 3 bases from V and 1 from J, leaving 21 bases between them. Germline V gives CDR1 MGHRA, CDR2 YSYEKL. This CDR3 region has 18 residues.

The chain uses TRBV7-8 and TRBJ2-7, with TRBD2 matching over 13 bases. Per germline, CDR1 SGHVS and CDR2 FQNEAQ. The CDR3 is 20 amino acids. The trim removed 3 bases at V and 4 bases at J, leaving 18 bases unmatched. The CDR3 protein is CASSLRPPGLAGVSGYEQYF. The CDR3 DNA reads TGTGCCAGCAGCTTGCGTCCGCCAGGACTAGCGGGAGTTTCTGGGTACGAGCAGTACTTC.

This sequence joins TRBV6-5 and TRBJ2-7; 8 nucleotides agree with TRBD1. In germline, CDR1 is MNHEY, CDR2 SVGAGI. The CDR3 sequence is 12 residues long. V trimming: 4 bases; J trimming: 5 bases; junction bases outside the gene matches: 1. Here the CDR3 DNA reads TGTGCCAGCAGTTTGGACAGGGACGAGCAGTACTTC. Translation: CASSLDRDEQYF.

The V call is TRBV30, the J call TRBJ1-5; perhaps TRBD1 as D (5 bases). The germline gives CDR1 GTSNPN, CDR2 SVGIG (reference sequence). V was clipped by 3 bases and J by 6 bases, with 21 bases between them. The CDR3 has 16 amino acids. The CDR3 nucleotides read TGTGCCTGGAGCGAAGCGGGGGGTTTAGGATTTCAGCCCCAGCATTTT. Translating it yields CAWSEAGGLGFQPQHF.

This chain joins TRBV6-1 and TRBJ1-2, with D perhaps TRBD1 (5 bases). CDR3 size: 13 residues. The germline V gene has CDR1 MNHNS and CDR2 SASEGT. The V and J ends lost 7 bases and 7 bases respectively, with 16 bases between them. In DNA, the CDR3 is TGTGCCAGCACCGAAGGTAGGGGAGTTGGCTACACCTTC. Translated: CASTEGRGVGYTF.

The chain recombines TRBV28 with TRBJ1-5, with 11 bases aligning to TRBD1. V dropped 5 bases and J dropped 6; count of bases not matched to a gene: 6. The germline V gene has CDR1 MDHEN and CDR2 SYDVKM. The CDR3 is 15 residues long. CDR3 sequence reads: CASSLGQGARQPQHF. CDR3 DNA: TGTGCCAGCAGTCTTGGACAGGGGGCACGTCAGCCCCAGCATTTT. Using reference TRBV28 and TRBJ1-5 for the parts outside the CDR3, the full variable domain is DVKVTQSSRYLVKRTGEKVFLECVQDMDHENMFWYRQDPGLGLRLIYFSYDVKMKEKGDIPEGYSVSREKKERFSLILESASTNQTSMYLCASSLGQGARQPQHFGDGTRLSIL.

This clone came up a few times. This chain links TRBV21-1 with TRBJ1-4. TRBV21-1 is described as a pseudogene. This CDR3 comprises 10 residues. The CDR3 is CASSNEKLFF. Written as DNA, the CDR3 is TGTGCCAGCAGCAATGAAAAACTGTTTTTT.

V and J are TRBV4-3 and TRBJ2-1; D not certain. The V gene's germline CDR1 is LGHNA and CDR2 YSLEER. V lost 0 bases, J lost 5 bases, and 8 bases lay in between. The CDR3 covers 14 residues. The CDR3 bases are TGCGCCAGCAGCCAAGATCCGGGTGACAATGAGCAGTTCTTC. Protein sequence: CASSQDPGDNEQFF.

At least ten counts were recorded for this clone. This rearrangement joins TRBV5-4 to TRBJ1-2; no clear D gene. Deletions cut 3 bases from V and 1 base from J, with 13 bases between. Germline V gene sequence: CDR1 SGHNT, CDR2 YYREEE (reference sequence). The CDR3 has 15 amino acids. This chain's CDR3 is CASSSTGLGNYGYTF. As DNA, the CDR3 is TGTGCCAGCAGCTCGACGGGTCTGGGTAACTATGGCTACACCTTC. Based on the CDR3 plus reference TRBV5-4 and TRBJ1-2, the full variable domain is ETGVTQSPTHLIKTRGQQVTLRCSSQSGHNTVSWYQQALGQGPQFIFQYYREEENGRGNFPPRFSGLQFPNYSSELNVNALELDDSALYLCASSSTGLGNYGYTFGSGTRLTVV.